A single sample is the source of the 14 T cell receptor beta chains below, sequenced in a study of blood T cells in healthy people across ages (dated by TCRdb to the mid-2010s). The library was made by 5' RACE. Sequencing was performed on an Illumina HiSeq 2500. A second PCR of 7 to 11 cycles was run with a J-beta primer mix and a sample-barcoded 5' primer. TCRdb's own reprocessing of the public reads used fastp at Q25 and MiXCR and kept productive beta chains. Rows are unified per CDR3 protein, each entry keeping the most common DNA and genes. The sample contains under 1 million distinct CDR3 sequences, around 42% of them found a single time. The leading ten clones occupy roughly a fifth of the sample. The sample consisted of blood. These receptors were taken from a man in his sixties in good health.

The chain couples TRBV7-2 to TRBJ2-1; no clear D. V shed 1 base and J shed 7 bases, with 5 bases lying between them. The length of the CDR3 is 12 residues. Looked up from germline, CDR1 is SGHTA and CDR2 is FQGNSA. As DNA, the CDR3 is TGTGCCAGCAGCTTAGATGTGAATGAGCAGTTCTTC. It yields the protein CASSLDVNEQFF. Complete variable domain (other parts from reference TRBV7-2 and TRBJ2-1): GAGVSQSPSNKVTEKGKDVELRCDPISGHTALYWYRQSLGQGLEFLIYFQGNSAPDKSGLPSDRFSAERTGGSVSTLTIQRTQQEDSAVYLCASSLDVNEQFFGPGTRLTVL.

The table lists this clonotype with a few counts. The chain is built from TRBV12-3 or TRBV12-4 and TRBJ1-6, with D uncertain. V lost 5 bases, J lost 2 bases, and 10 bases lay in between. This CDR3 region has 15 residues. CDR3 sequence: CASSPAVAYNSPLHF. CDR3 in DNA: TGTGCCAGCAGTCCAGCGGTGGCCTATAATTCACCCCTCCACTTT.

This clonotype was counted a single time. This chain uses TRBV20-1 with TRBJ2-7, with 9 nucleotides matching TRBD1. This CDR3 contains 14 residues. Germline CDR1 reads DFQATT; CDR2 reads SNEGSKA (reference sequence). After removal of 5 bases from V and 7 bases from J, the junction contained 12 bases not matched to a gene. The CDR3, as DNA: TGCAGTGCTGTTTCGGGGACAGGGCTTGAAGAGCAGTACTTC. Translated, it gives CSAVSGTGLEEQYF.

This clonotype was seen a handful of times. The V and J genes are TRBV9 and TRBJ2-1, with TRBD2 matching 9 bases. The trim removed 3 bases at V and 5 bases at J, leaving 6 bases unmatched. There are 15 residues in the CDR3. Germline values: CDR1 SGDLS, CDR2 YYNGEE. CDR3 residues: CASSGVAGAHNEQFF. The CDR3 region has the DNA TGTGCCAGCAGCGGGGTAGCGGGGGCACACAATGAGCAGTTCTTC.

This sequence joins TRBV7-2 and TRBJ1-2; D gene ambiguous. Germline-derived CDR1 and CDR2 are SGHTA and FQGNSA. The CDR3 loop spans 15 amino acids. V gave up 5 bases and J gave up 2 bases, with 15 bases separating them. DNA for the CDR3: TGTGCCAGCAGCCCTAGAGTGACCGTAAACTATGGCTACACCTTC. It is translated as CASSPRVTVNYGYTF.

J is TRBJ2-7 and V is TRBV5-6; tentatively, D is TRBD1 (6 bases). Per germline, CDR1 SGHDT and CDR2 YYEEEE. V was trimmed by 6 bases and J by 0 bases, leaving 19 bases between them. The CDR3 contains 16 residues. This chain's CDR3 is CASTALDRISSYEQYF. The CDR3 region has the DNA TGTGCCAGCACCGCTTTAGACAGGATTAGCTCCTACGAGCAGTACTTC. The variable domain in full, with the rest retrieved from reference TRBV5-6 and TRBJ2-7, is DAGVTQSPTHLIKTRGQQVTLRCSPKSGHDTVSWYQQALGQGPQFIFQYYEEEERQRGNFPDRFSGHQFPNYSSELNVNALLLGDSALYLCASTALDRISSYEQYFGPGTRLTVT.

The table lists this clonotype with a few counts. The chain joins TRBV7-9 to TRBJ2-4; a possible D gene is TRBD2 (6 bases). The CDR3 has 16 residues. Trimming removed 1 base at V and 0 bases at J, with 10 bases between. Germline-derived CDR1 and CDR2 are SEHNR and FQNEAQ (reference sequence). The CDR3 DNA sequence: TGTGCCAGCAGCTTAGAGCTGGGGGGAGCCAAAAACATTCAGTACTTC. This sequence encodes CASSLELGGAKNIQYF. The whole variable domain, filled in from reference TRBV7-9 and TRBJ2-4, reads DTGVSQNPRHKITKRGQNVTFRCDPISEHNRLYWYRQTLGQGPEFLTYFQNEAQLEKSRLLSDRFSAERPKGSFSTLEIQRTEQGDSAMYLCASSLELGGAKNIQYFGAGTRLSVL.

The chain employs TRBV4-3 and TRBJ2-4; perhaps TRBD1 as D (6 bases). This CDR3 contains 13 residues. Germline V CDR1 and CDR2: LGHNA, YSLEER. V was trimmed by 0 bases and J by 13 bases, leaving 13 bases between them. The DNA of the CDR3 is TGCGCCAGCAGCCAAGATGGCAGGGGCCAGCAGTACTTC. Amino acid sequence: CASSQDGRGQQYF.

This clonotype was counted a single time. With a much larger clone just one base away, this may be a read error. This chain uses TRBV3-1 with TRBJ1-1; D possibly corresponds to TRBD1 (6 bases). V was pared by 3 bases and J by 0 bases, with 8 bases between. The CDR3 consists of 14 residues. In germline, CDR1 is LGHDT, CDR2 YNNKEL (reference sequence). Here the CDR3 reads CASSHGQMNTEAFF. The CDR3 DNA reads TGTGCCAGCAGCCATGGACAGATGAACACTGAAGCTTTCTTT. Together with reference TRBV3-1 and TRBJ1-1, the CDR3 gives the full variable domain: DTAVSQTPKYLVTQMGNDKSIKCEQNLGHDTMYWYKQDSKKFLKIMFSYNNKELIINETVPNRFSPKSPDKAHLNLHINSLELGDSAVYFCASSHGQMNTEAFFGQGTRLTVV.

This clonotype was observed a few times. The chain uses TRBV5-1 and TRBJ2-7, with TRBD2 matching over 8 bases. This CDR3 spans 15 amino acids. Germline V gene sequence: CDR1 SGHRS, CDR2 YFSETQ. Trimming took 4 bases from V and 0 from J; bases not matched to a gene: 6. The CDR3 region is CASSTRGGGSYEQYF. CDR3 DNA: TGCGCCAGCAGCACCCGGGGGGGCGGCTCCTACGAGCAGTACTTC.

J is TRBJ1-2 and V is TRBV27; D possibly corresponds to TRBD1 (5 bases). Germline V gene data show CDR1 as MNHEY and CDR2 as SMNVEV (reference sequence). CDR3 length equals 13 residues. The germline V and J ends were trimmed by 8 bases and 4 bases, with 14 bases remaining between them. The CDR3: CASGMGPLYGYTF. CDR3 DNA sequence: TGTGCCAGCGGTATGGGACCGCTCTATGGCTACACCTTC.

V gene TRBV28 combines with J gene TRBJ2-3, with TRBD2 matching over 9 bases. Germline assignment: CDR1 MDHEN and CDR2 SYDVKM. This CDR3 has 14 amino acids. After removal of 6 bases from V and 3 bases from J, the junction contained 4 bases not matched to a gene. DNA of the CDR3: TGTGCCAGCAGATCGGGACTAGCAACAGATACGCAGTATTTT. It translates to CASRSGLATDTQYF. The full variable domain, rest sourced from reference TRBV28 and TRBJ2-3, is DVKVTQSSRYLVKRTGEKVFLECVQDMDHENMFWYRQDPGLGLRLIYFSYDVKMKEKGDIPEGYSVSREKKERFSLILESASTNQTSMYLCASRSGLATDTQYFGPGTRLTVL.

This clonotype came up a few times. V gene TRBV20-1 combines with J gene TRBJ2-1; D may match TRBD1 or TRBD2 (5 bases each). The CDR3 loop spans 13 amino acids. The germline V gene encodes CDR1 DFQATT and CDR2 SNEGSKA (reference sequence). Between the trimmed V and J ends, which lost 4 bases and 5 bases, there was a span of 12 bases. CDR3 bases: TGCAGTGCTAAGGGACCGAACCACAATGAGCAGTTCTTC. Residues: CSAKGPNHNEQFF.

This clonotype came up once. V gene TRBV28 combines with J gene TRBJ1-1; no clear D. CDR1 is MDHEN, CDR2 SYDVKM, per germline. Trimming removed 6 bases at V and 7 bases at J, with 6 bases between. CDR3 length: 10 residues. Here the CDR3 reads CASRSLEAFF. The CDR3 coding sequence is TGTGCCAGCAGATCGCTTGAAGCTTTCTTT.